One and the same sample provided the 13 T cell receptor beta chains below, sequenced in a study of T cells in Graves' hyperthyroidism and ophthalmopathy. The investigators amplified TCR beta CDR3 regions from RNA transcripts. The HTBI primer set was used in a first-round RT-PCR of the TCR CDR3. TCRdb reprocessed the multiplex PCR reads with MiXCR, giving one entry per CDR3 protein. The repertoire holds approximately 380,000 distinct CDR3 sequences, with approximately 20% as singletons. The specimen was blood. These receptors came from a woman aged 18-29 years with Graves' hyperthyroidism.

The table lists this clonotype with many counts. The rearrangement uses TRBV10-3 and TRBJ1-1, with D perhaps TRBD1 (6 bases). V lost 3 bases to trimming and J lost 8 bases, with 10 bases between them. The CDR3 loop spans 12 amino acids. The germline V gene encodes CDR1 ENHRY and CDR2 SYGVKD. The CDR3 sequence: CAISDGGLEAFF. CDR3 DNA sequence: TGTGCCATCAGTGACGGGGGGCTCGAAGCTTTCTTT.

This clonotype has at least ten counts. Here the CDR3 DNA reads TGCAGTGTCCTTAGCGGGGGGGCCGGGGAGACCCAGTACTTC. Protein sequence: CSVLSGGAGETQYF. The chain is built from TRBV20-1 and TRBJ2-5; 11 positions agree with TRBD2. The CDR3 length is 14 residues. Germline CDR1 reads DFQATT; CDR2 reads SNEGSKA (reference sequence). Losses at the gene ends were 7 bases for V and 5 bases for J; bases not matched to a gene: 9.

The sample holds many counts of this clonotype. This chain joins TRBV7-9 and TRBJ1-2; D unresolved. The V end lost 10 bases, the J end lost 6 bases, and 12 bases lay between the germline ends. This CDR3 spans 11 amino acids. Germline values: CDR1 SEHNR, CDR2 FQNEAQ (reference sequence). This CDR3 reads CATTGTHGYTF. CDR3 nucleotides: TGTGCCACCACCGGAACTCATGGCTACACCTTC.

The sample holds many counts of this clonotype. In DNA form, the CDR3 reads TGTGCCAGCAGTACAGCCCAGGGGGCGGACTATGGCTACACCTTC. This sequence encodes CASSTAQGADYGYTF. The chain combines TRBV27 with TRBJ1-2; TRBD1 agrees at 8 bases. V trimming: 5 bases; J trimming: 3 bases; junction bases outside the gene matches: 8. Germline loops: CDR1 MNHEY, CDR2 SMNVEV (reference sequence). There are 15 residues in the CDR3.

This clonotype was seen many times. The rearrangement links TRBV3-1 to TRBJ1-1; D gene unclear. This CDR3 spans 13 amino acids. Germline CDR1 LGHDT, CDR2 YNNKEL (reference sequence). Trimming took 6 bases from V and 3 from J, leaving 11 bases between them. This chain's CDR3 is CASSWTWDTEAFF. As DNA, the CDR3 is TGTGCCAGCAGTTGGACCTGGGACACTGAAGCTTTCTTT.

The chain combines TRBV18 with TRBJ1-5; D is perhaps TRBD1 (5 bases). CDR1 KGHSH and CDR2 LQKENI come from the germline V gene. V lost 8 bases and J lost 0, with 11 bases in between. This CDR3 has 14 amino acids. The CDR3 DNA follows: TGTGCCAGCGGAGAGGGGAATAGCAATCAGCCCCAGCATTTT. Translated, it gives CASGEGNSNQPQHF. Looking up the rest from reference TRBV18 and TRBJ1-5 gives the full variable domain: NAGVMQNPRHLVRRRGQEARLRCSPMKGHSHVYWYRQLPEEGLKFMVYLQKENIIDESGMPKERFSAEFPKEGPSILRIQQVVRGDSAAYFCASGEGNSNQPQHFGDGTRLSIL.

The chain recombines TRBV27 with TRBJ1-2; 10 bases fit TRBD1. Trimming at V came to 1 base and at J to 3 bases, leaving 5 bases not matched to a gene. The CDR3 has 16 amino acids. Germline CDR1 MNHEY, CDR2 SMNVEV (reference sequence). The CDR3 DNA follows: TGTGCCAGCAGTTTATTCGCGACAGGGGGCGACTATGGCTACACCTTC. Protein product: CASSLFATGGDYGYTF.

This clonotype appeared a single time. The CDR3 region has the DNA TGCAGTGCTAGACGGGTCAGGGGAACACAAGAGACCCAGTACTTC. Translating gives CSARRVRGTQETQYF. The rearrangement uses TRBV20-1 and TRBJ2-5; D possibly corresponds to TRBD1 (6 bases). The germline CDR1 and CDR2 sequences are DFQATT and SNEGSKA (reference sequence). The CDR3 totals 15 residues. Trimming shortened V by 2 bases and J by 2 bases, and 15 bases separated the two germline ends.

V usage is TRBV18 and J usage is TRBJ1-1; D is possibly TRBD1 (5 bases). The CDR3 consists of 13 residues. V shed 3 bases and J shed 3 bases, with 8 bases lying between them. The germline V gene has CDR1 KGHSH and CDR2 LQKENI. The DNA for the CDR3 is TGTGCCAGCTCACCTGGGGGGGACACTGAAGCTTTCTTT. This sequence encodes CASSPGGDTEAFF.

This clonotype was seen ten or more times. V and J are TRBV6-1 and TRBJ2-7; TRBD2 agrees at 7 bases. The CDR3 runs 13 residues. Germline CDR1 reads MNHNS; CDR2 reads SASEGT. The ends lost 6 bases at V and 3 bases at J; junction bases unmatched: 5. The CDR3 nucleotides read TGTGCCAGCAGCCCGCGGGGGAGCTACGAGCAGTACTTC. Residues: CASSPRGSYEQYF.

A few counts support this clonotype. A much larger clone differs by one base, so this may be a read error. This sequence joins TRBV19 and TRBJ1-1; D remains unclear. This CDR3 region has 17 residues. CDR1 LNHDA and CDR2 SQIVND come from the germline V gene (reference sequence). The CDR3 spells CASSISASGGGPTEACF. The CDR3 DNA reads as TGTGCCAGTAGTATCTCTGCGTCCGGCGGAGGCCCCACTGAAGCTTGCTTT.

This clonotype was picked up a small number of times. The V gene is TRBV10-2, the J gene TRBJ1-1; D gene unclear. Trimming pared 5 bases from V and 1 base from J, leaving 11 bases between. Germline values: CDR1 WSHSY, CDR2 SAAADI. This CDR3 comprises 14 residues. The CDR3 region is CASSPRRRNTEAFF. The CDR3 DNA sequence: TGCGCCAGCAGTCCTCGACGGAGGAACACTGAAGCTTTCTTT.

The rearrangement links TRBV10-3 to TRBJ1-3; possibly TRBD1 for D (5 bases). Trimming cost V 5 bases and J 3 bases, with 11 bases left between them. This CDR3 has 14 amino acids. Germline lookup yields CDR1 ENHRY and CDR2 SYGVKD. Here the CDR3 reads CAISPTRDGNTIYF. In DNA form, the CDR3 reads TGTGCCATCAGTCCAACCAGGGATGGAAACACCATATATTTT.